This T cell receptor (beta chain) was documented in a study of cytomegalovirus exposure and HLA in healthy donors. Produced via immunoSEQ multiplex PCR; TCRdb's table is partial and in-frame only. Here the sample spans more than 80,000 clones, 96% being singletons. General study findings and limits: Cytomegalovirus-associated TCR beta chains were listed, numbering 150 to 200. Generally TCR sequences proved uncommon, though certain public TCRs appeared in numerous donors.

The V gene's germline CDR1 is LNHNV and CDR2 YYDKDF (reference sequence). V shed 0 bases, J shed 0 bases, and the junction held 0 bases outside the gene matches. This CDR3 is built from 16 residues. This clone was found once. Antigen specificity is unknown. The sequence was obtained from a woman between 18 and 29 years old in good health and CMV-seronegative. Sequenced: PBMCs. The chain recombines TRBV15 with TRBJ2-2; 8 bases align to TRBD2. CDR3 nucleotide sequence: TGTGCCACCAGCAGAGATAGCGGGACGAACACCGGGGAGCTGTTTTTT. Translation gives CATSRDSGTNTGELFF.